This TCR beta chain is drawn from a study of siplizumab effects on memory and regulatory T cells. Findings and limits, study-wide: The authors mapped only a minor fraction of alloreactive clones to unstimulated subsets. Siplizumab, the agent tested, significantly reduced alloreactive sequences traceable to unstimulated CD4+ memory cells. Naive T cells seemed more diverse than memory cells and seemed major alloresponse contributors.

Germline values: CDR1 MDHEN, CDR2 SYDVKM. Trimming at V came to 5 bases and at J to 3 bases, leaving 14 bases not matched to a gene. The CDR3 has 17 amino acids. Per sample, the assay covered some 10^5 TCR templates. This table comes from immunoSEQ multiplex PCR, and its TCRdb copy is limited to in-frame clones, with some not included. The sample includes some 96,000 clones, about 94% of them seen just once. A note on this clone: Antigen unknown.

The sequence was collected from a human donor in good health. The sequencing sample was made of non-Treg CD4+ T cells sorted from blood. The chain links TRBV28 to TRBJ1-2; 8 positions agree with TRBD1. The CDR3: CASSPSAEAGGHYGYTF. CDR3 DNA: TGTGCCAGCAGTCCCTCGGCTGAAGCAGGGGGCCACTATGGCTACACCTTC.